The 30 T cell receptor beta chains in this list originate from one sample, sequenced in a study of Graves' ophthalmopathy and Graves' hyperthyroidism. The study amplified TCR beta CDR3 regions using RNA transcripts. The first-round RT-PCR employed HTBI primers together with the Qiagen OneStep RT-PCR kit. A multiplex PCR was then performed as the second round. TCRdb reanalysed the multiplex PCR reads using MiXCR and keeps one entry per CDR3 protein. In the table there are approximately 1.2 million distinct CDR3 sequences, about 35% of which are singletons. Sequenced sample: peripheral blood or thyroid tissue (not recorded which). These TCRs come from an adult man with Graves' hyperthyroidism.

The V and J genes are TRBV6-2 or TRBV6-3 and TRBJ2-5, with 9 bases identical to TRBD1. Germline CDR1 reads MNHEY; CDR2 reads SVGEGT. V shed 6 bases, J shed 8 bases, and the junction held 10 bases outside the gene matches. The CDR3 has 14 residues. The CDR3 nucleotides read TGTGCCAGCAGGCGGACAGGGGAAGTCGAAACCCAGTACTTC. Protein product: CASRRTGEVETQYF.

Notes on this clonotype: A read error may be the cause here, since a much bigger clone is one base away. The genes are TRBV7-6 and TRBJ2-2; D is perhaps TRBD2 (5 bases). The V end lost 3 bases, the J end lost 0 bases, and 8 bases lay between the germline ends. The CDR3 totals 15 residues. Per the germline V gene, CDR1 is SGHVS and CDR2 is FNYEAQ. CDR3 amino acids: CASSFGNTNTGELFF. The CDR3 bases are TGTGCCAGCAGCTTCGGGAATACGAACACCGGGGAGCTGTTTTTT.

The rearrangement links TRBV11-2 to TRBJ1-1; 7 bases match TRBD1. CDR1 SGHAT and CDR2 FQNNGV come from the germline V gene. J was trimmed by 5 bases and V by 8 bases; bases with no gene match: 11. CDR3 length: 14 residues. CDR3 in amino acids: CASRVQGLRTEAFF. CDR3 bases: TGTGCCAGCCGAGTACAGGGGTTAAGGACTGAAGCTTTCTTT.

The CDR3 is CASSQRRVDQALNYGYTF. The DNA for the CDR3 is TGCGCCAGCAGCCAACGGAGGGTAGACCAGGCCCTTAACTATGGCTACACCTTC. The J gene is TRBJ1-2, the V gene TRBV4-1; the D is unclear. Between the trimmed V and J ends, which lost 2 bases and 1 base, there was a span of 20 bases. CDR3 length: 18 residues. Germline V gene data show CDR1 as MGHRA and CDR2 as YSYEKL.

The J gene is TRBJ1-2, the V gene TRBV6-4; D may be TRBD1 (6 bases). With 4 bases removed from V and 12 bases from J, the gap between germline ends came to 18 bases. Germline-derived CDR1 and CDR2 are MRHNA and SNTAGT. This CDR3 comprises 13 residues. This chain's CDR3 is CASSVGQNSGHTF. Here the CDR3 DNA reads TGTGCCAGCAGTGTTGGACAGAATTCCGGCCACACCTTC.

This clonotype was recorded a few times. The rearrangement links TRBV6-1 to TRBJ1-5, with 10 bases that match TRBD1. Trimming cost V 6 bases and J 11 bases; bases outside gene matches: 16. The V gene's germline CDR1 is MNHNS and CDR2 SASEGT. The CDR3 is 16 amino acids. This CDR3 is CASSLRTGGLALTQHF. The CDR3 bases are TGTGCCAGCAGCCTCAGGACAGGGGGATTAGCGTTGACCCAGCATTTT.

The rearrangement joins TRBV12-3 or TRBV12-4 to TRBJ2-2; 9 bases fit TRBD1. J lost 5 bases, V lost 2 bases, and 3 bases had no gene match. This CDR3 contains 15 residues. CDR3 in amino acids: CASSLYRGQTGELFF. CDR3 coding DNA: TGTGCCAGCAGTTTATACAGGGGGCAGACCGGGGAGCTGTTTTTT.

The chain uses TRBV7-2 and TRBJ2-5, with unresolved D. The CDR3 has 13 residues. The germline V and J ends were trimmed by 5 bases and 5 bases, with 12 bases remaining between them. Per germline, CDR1 SGHTA and CDR2 FQGNSA. CDR3 nucleotide sequence: TGTGCCAGCAGCCGCAGTGTGCTCGAGACCCAGTACTTC. This encodes CASSRSVLETQYF.

This clonotype has ten or more counts. The chain employs TRBV29-1 and TRBJ1-1; D is ambiguous. This CDR3 spans 16 amino acids. The germline V and J ends were trimmed by 3 bases and 1 base, with 18 bases remaining between them. Per the germline V gene, CDR1 is SQVTM and CDR2 is ANQGSEA. The chain's CDR3 is CSVESSPLSGNTEAFF. The CDR3 region has the DNA TGCAGCGTTGAGTCGAGTCCCCTCTCAGGGAACACTGAAGCTTTCTTT.

The chain combines TRBV4-3 with TRBJ1-1; 9 nucleotides agree with TRBD1. The CDR3 runs to 15 residues. J lost 2 bases, V lost 2 bases, and 3 bases had no gene match. The germline gives CDR1 LGHNA, CDR2 YSLEER. CDR3 sequence (DNA): TGCGCCAGCAGCCAAATTACAGGGGGCAACACTGAAGCTTTCTTT. The encoded protein is CASSQITGGNTEAFF.

This clonotype was found many times. This chain links TRBV10-3 with TRBJ2-5, with a tentative D call TRBD1 (5 bases). CDR3 length: 13 amino acids. The germline V and J ends were trimmed by 5 bases and 1 base, with 8 bases remaining between them. Looked up from germline, CDR1 is ENHRY and CDR2 is SYGVKD. The CDR3 DNA sequence: TGTGCCATCAGTTCCGACAGCCAAGAGACCCAGTACTTC. Its translation is CAISSDSQETQYF.

The rearrangement uses TRBV4-3 and TRBJ1-2, with 10 bases fitting TRBD1. The CDR3 has 15 residues. Per the germline V gene, CDR1 is LGHNA and CDR2 is YSLEER. Unmatched junction bases numbered 7, after V lost 2 bases and J lost 7 bases. As DNA, the CDR3 is TGCGCCAGCAGCCAACATCGACAGGGGGCAGGTGGCTACACCTTC. This codes for CASSQHRQGAGGYTF.

The chain recombines TRBV7-8 with TRBJ2-2; D not certain. Between the trimmed V and J ends, which lost 4 bases and 4 bases, there was a span of 10 bases. CDR1 SGHVS and CDR2 FQNEAQ come from the germline V gene. The CDR3 length is 14 residues. The DNA for the CDR3 is TGTGCCAGCAGCTCCCACGCAATCACCGGGGAGCTGTTTTTT. Translating gives CASSSHAITGELFF.

There are many counts of this clonotype. As DNA, the CDR3 is TGCGCCAGCAGTCGTAGCGGGGGTACAAACACCGGGGAGCTGTTTTTT. Its protein is CASSRSGGTNTGELFF. The chain links TRBV10-2 to TRBJ2-2; 9 bases fit TRBD2. Per germline, CDR1 WSHSY and CDR2 SAAADI. The CDR3 runs 16 residues. The V segment lost 5 bases and the J segment 2 bases; nucleotides outside the gene matches: 6.

The chain carries TRBV7-8 and TRBJ1-4; 7 nucleotides align to TRBD1. The germline CDR1 and CDR2 sequences are SGHVS and FQNEAQ. Trimming cost V 5 bases and J 5 bases; bases outside gene matches: 8. CDR3 length equals 15 residues. This CDR3 is CASSAMGQTNEKLFF. The CDR3, as DNA: TGTGCCAGCAGCGCGATGGGACAGACGAATGAAAAACTGTTTTTT.

The chain carries TRBV29-1 and TRBJ1-5; 10 bases map to TRBD1. The CDR3 is made up of 14 amino acids. Germline CDR1 is SQVTM and CDR2 is ANQGSEA. J lost 7 bases, V lost 7 bases, and 10 bases had no gene match. The CDR3 DNA reads TGCAGCGCTGGCGGGACAGGGGATTCGCAGCCCCAGCATTTT. Translated, it gives CSAGGTGDSQPQHF.

V is TRBV7-8 and J is TRBJ2-7, with TRBD2 identical over 10 bases. Germline-derived CDR1 and CDR2 are SGHVS and FQNEAQ. The CDR3 covers 16 residues. V shed 0 bases, J shed 7 bases, and the junction held 9 bases outside the gene matches. CDR3 sequence reads: CASSLALSGGADEQYF. Here the CDR3 DNA reads TGTGCCAGCAGCTTAGCGCTCAGCGGGGGGGCTGATGAGCAGTACTTC.

The chain uses TRBV29-1 and TRBJ2-7; TRBD2 matches at 14 bases. The CDR3 consists of 17 residues. The germline V gene has CDR1 SQVTM and CDR2 ANQGSEA. V shed 4 bases, J shed 0 bases, and the junction held 8 bases outside the gene matches. The CDR3: CSVAVGTSGSHSYEQYF. DNA of the CDR3: TGCAGCGTTGCGGTGGGGACTAGCGGGAGCCACTCCTACGAGCAGTACTTC.

The CDR3 sequence is CASSLPGITPNEAFF. CDR3 DNA: TGTGCCAGCAGTTTACCGGGCATCACTCCAAATGAAGCTTTCTTT. J is TRBJ1-1 and V is TRBV12-3 or TRBV12-4; D unclear. The V end lost 2 bases, the J end lost 7 bases, and 17 bases lay between the germline ends. The CDR3 is 15 residues long.

This clonotype was recorded many times. The chain combines TRBV7-2 with TRBJ2-7; 11 bases line up with TRBD1. The CDR3 spans 16 residues. V was pared by 2 bases and J by 2 bases, with 5 bases of the junction left unmatched. Germline V gene sequence: CDR1 SGHTA, CDR2 FQGNSA. The CDR3 sequence is CASSLRPGQGAYEQYF. For the CDR3, the DNA is TGTGCCAGCAGCTTACGGCCGGGACAGGGGGCCTACGAGCAGTACTTC.

This chain uses TRBV30 with TRBJ1-6, with 7 positions matching TRBD1. J was trimmed by 7 bases and V by 0 bases; bases with no gene match: 6. This CDR3 spans 15 amino acids. From germline, CDR1 is GTSNPN and CDR2 SVGIG (reference sequence). In nucleotides, the CDR3 is TGTGCCTGGAGTGTAGGAGGGACAGCAAATTCACCCCTCCACTTT. Protein product: CAWSVGGTANSPLHF.

The chain joins TRBV5-1 to TRBJ2-5; 8 positions agree with TRBD1. Judging by the DNA end, TRBJ2-7 fits better; the J call may be wrong. CDR1 is SGHRS, CDR2 YFSETQ, per germline. CDR3 length equals 16 residues. The CDR3 DNA sequence: TGCGCCAGCAGCTTAACCCGGACAGGGACGGGCTACGAGCAGTACTTC. This encodes CASSLTRTGTGYEQYF.

This chain connects TRBV2 to TRBJ1-2; 10 bases agree with TRBD1. Per the germline V gene, CDR1 is SNHLY and CDR2 is FYNNEI. This CDR3 has 17 residues. Losses at the gene ends were 6 bases for V and 7 bases for J; bases not matched to a gene: 17. The CDR3 here is CASRTWFGETGGLGYTF. As DNA, the CDR3 is TGTGCCAGCAGGACTTGGTTCGGCGAGACAGGGGGCCTTGGCTACACCTTC. The full variable domain, completed using reference TRBV2 and TRBJ1-2, is EPEVTQTPSHQVTQMGQEVILRCVPISNHLYFYWYRQILGQKVEFLVSFYNNEISEKSEIFDDQFSVERPDGSNFTLKIRSTKLEDSAMYFCASRTWFGETGGLGYTFGSGTRLTVV.

This clonotype came up a few times. This sequence joins TRBV2 and TRBJ2-7, with D perhaps given as TRBD1 or TRBD2 (5 bases each). Germline CDR1 reads SNHLY; CDR2 reads FYNNEI. V lost 5 bases and J 0 bases, leaving 17 bases between the germline ends. The CDR3 contains 16 residues. CDR3 in amino acids: CASSYSVKGSSYEQYF. In DNA form, the CDR3 reads TGTGCCAGCAGTTACTCGGTAAAGGGGAGCTCCTACGAGCAGTACTTC. Together with reference TRBV2 and TRBJ2-7, the CDR3 gives the full variable domain: EPEVTQTPSHQVTQMGQEVILRCVPISNHLYFYWYRQILGQKVEFLVSFYNNEISEKSEIFDDQFSVERPDGSNFTLKIRSTKLEDSAMYFCASSYSVKGSSYEQYFGPGTRLTVT.

A few counts support this clonotype. This sequence joins TRBV19 and TRBJ2-7; 7 nucleotides agree with TRBD2. This CDR3 contains 13 residues. The ends lost 5 bases at V and 6 bases at J; junction bases unmatched: 7. The germline CDR1 and CDR2 sequences are LNHDA and SQIVND (reference sequence). The CDR3 sequence is CASSAGLFGEQYF. The DNA of the CDR3 is TGTGCCAGTAGTGCGGGACTATTTGGCGAGCAGTACTTC.

The chain links TRBV6-5 to TRBJ2-7, with 7 bases fitting TRBD1. V lost 11 bases and J lost 3; bases outside the gene matches: 7. Germline-derived CDR1 and CDR2 are MNHEY and SVGAGI. This CDR3 has 12 amino acids. CDR3 sequence (DNA): TGTGCCGCGAGGGGACAGAACTACGAGCAGTACTTC. As protein: CAARGQNYEQYF.

The chain employs TRBV10-2 and TRBJ2-7; no definite D call. The length of the CDR3 is 13 residues. The V gene's germline CDR1 is WSHSY and CDR2 SAAADI. Deletions cut 4 bases from V and 3 bases from J, with 10 bases between. The CDR3 spells CASSVSLNYEQYF. Here the CDR3 DNA reads TGCGCCAGCAGTGTCAGCTTGAACTACGAGCAGTACTTC.

Notes on this clonotype: A much larger clonotype is one base distant, so this may be a read error. CDR3 loop: CASSGVSDVF. In DNA form, the CDR3 reads TGTGCCAGCAGTGGGGTTTCGGACGTCTTC. The chain links TRBV6-1 to TRBJ1-2; D unclear. CDR1 MNHNS and CDR2 SASEGT come from the germline V gene. This CDR3 comprises 10 residues.

This clonotype was counted between two and nine times. J is TRBJ1-2 and V is TRBV7-2; D not resolved. The CDR3 is 13 amino acids. Between the trimmed V and J ends, which lost 5 bases and 0 bases, there was a span of 7 bases. The germline V gene has CDR1 SGHTA and CDR2 FQGNSA. The CDR3 DNA reads TGTGCCAGCAGCGTACGAGCTAACTATGGCTACACCTTC. Translating it yields CASSVRANYGYTF.

In its sample, this clonotype was seen many times. This sequence joins TRBV12-3 or TRBV12-4 and TRBJ1-5, with TRBD1 as a possible D gene (6 bases). The CDR3 covers 16 residues. Trimming left V 7 bases short and J 3 bases short, with 19 bases between. CDR3 nucleotide sequence: TGTGCCAGCACCCAACGAGTCGGACAGCTCAATCAGCCCCAGCATTTT. It encodes CASTQRVGQLNQPQHF.